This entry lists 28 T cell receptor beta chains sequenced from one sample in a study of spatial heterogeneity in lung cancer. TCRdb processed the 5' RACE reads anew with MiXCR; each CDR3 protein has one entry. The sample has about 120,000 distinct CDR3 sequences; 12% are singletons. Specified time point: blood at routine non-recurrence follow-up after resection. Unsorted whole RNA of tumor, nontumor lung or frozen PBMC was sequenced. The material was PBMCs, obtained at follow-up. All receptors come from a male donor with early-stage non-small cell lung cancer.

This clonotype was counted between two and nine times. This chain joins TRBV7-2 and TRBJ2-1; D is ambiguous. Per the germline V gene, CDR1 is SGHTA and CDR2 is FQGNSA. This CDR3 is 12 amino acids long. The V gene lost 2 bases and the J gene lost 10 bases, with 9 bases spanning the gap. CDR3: CASSLSGGEQFF. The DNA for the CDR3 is TGTGCCAGCAGCTTATCCGGCGGCGAGCAGTTCTTC.

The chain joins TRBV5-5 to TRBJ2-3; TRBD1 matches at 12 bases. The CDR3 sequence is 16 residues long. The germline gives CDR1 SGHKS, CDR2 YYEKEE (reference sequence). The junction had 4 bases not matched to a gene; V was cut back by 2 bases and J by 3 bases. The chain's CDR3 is CASSLGTGGETDTQYF. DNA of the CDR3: TGTGCCAGCAGCTTAGGGACAGGGGGCGAAACAGATACGCAGTATTTT.

The CDR3 region is CASSPRQGTNEKLFF. CDR3 coding DNA: TGTGCCAGCAGCCCTCGACAGGGGACTAATGAAAAACTGTTTTTT. V is TRBV9 and J is TRBJ1-4, with TRBD1 matching over 8 bases. The germline V gene encodes CDR1 SGDLS and CDR2 YYNGEE. This CDR3 has 15 residues. V dropped 4 bases and J dropped 2; count of bases not matched to a gene: 4. Combining the CDR3 with reference TRBV9 and TRBJ1-4 gives the whole variable domain DSGVTQTPKHLITATGQRVTLRCSPRSGDLSVYWYQQSLDQGLQFLIQYYNGEERAKGNILERFSAQQFPDLHSELNLSSLELGDSALYFCASSPRQGTNEKLFFGSGTQLSVL.

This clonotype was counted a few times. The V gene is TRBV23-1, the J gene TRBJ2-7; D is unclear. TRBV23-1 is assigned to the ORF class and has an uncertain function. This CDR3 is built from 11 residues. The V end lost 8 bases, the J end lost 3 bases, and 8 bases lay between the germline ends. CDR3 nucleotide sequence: TGCGCCAGCCCTGGTAGCTACGAGCAGTACTTC. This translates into CASPGSYEQYF.

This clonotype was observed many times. CDR3 sequence: CASSQQSYSNQPQHF. The CDR3 DNA reads TGTGCCAGCAGCCAACAGTCCTATAGCAATCAGCCCCAGCATTTT. The chain links TRBV7-2 to TRBJ1-5; D not certain. V lost 5 bases to trimming and J lost 0 bases, with 11 bases between them. The CDR3 has 15 residues. Germline values: CDR1 SGHTA, CDR2 FQGNSA.

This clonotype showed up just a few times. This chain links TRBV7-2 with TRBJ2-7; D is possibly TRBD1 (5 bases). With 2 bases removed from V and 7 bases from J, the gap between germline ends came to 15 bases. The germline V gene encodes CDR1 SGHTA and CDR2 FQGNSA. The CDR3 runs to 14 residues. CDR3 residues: CASSLPGQRVEQYF. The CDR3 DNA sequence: TGTGCCAGCAGCTTACCAGGGCAACGAGTGGAGCAGTACTTC.

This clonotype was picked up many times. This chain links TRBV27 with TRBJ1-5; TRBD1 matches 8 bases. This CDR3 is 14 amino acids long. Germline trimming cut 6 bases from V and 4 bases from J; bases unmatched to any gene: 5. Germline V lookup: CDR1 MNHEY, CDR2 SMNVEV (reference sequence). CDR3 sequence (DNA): TGTGCCAGCAGCAATGGACAGGGAAATCAGCCCCAGCATTTT. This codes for CASSNGQGNQPQHF.

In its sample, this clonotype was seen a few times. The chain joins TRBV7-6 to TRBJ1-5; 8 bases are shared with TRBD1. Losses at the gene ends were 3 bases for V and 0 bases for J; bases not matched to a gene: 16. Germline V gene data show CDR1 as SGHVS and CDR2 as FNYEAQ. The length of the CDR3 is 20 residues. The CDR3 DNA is TGTGCCAGCAGCTTCCCCAGACGACAGGGGATTTATTATAGCAATCAGCCCCAGCATTTT. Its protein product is CASSFPRRQGIYYSNQPQHF.

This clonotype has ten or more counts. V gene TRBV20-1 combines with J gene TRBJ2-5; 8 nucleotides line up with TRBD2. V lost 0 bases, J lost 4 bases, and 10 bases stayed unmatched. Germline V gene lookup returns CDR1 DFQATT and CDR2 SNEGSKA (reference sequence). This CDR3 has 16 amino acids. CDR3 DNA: TGCAGTGCTAGAGATAGCTTAGCGGGGTTTGCAGAGACCCAGTACTTC. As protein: CSARDSLAGFAETQYF.

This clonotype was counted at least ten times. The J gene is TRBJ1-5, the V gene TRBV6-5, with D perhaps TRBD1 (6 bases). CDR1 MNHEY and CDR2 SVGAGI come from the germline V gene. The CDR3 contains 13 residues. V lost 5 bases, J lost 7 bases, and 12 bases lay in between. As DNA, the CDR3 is TGTGCCAGCAGTGCCGGGACACGCCAGCCCCAGCATTTT. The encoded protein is CASSAGTRQPQHF.

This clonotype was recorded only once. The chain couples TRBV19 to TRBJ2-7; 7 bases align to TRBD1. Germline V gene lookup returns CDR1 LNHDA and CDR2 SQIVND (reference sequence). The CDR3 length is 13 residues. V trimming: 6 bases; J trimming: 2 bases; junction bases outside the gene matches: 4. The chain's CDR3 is CASRRQGAYEQYF. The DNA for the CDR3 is TGTGCCAGTAGGAGACAGGGCGCCTACGAGCAGTACTTC.

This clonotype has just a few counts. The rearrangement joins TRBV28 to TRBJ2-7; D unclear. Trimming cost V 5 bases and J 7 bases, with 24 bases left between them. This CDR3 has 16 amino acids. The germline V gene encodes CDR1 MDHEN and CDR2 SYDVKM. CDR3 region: CASSILGAPPLNEQYF. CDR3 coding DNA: TGTGCCAGCAGTATCCTGGGCGCCCCCCCCCTAAATGAGCAGTACTTC. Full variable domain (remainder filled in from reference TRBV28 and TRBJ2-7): DVKVTQSSRYLVKRTGEKVFLECVQDMDHENMFWYRQDPGLGLRLIYFSYDVKMKEKGDIPEGYSVSREKKERFSLILESASTNQTSMYLCASSILGAPPLNEQYFGPGTRLTVT.

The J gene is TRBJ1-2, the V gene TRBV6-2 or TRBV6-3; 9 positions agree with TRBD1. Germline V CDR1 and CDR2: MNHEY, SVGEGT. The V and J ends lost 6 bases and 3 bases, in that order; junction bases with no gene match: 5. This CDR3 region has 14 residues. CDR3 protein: CASRRDRVYYGYTF. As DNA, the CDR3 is TGTGCCAGCAGAAGGGACAGGGTATACTATGGCTACACCTTC.

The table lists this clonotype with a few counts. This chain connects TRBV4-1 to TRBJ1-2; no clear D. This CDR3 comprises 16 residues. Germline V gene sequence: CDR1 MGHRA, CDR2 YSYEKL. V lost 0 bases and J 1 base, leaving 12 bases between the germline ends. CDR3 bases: TGCGCCAGCAGCCAAGATACGGTCACATTTAACTATGGCTACACCTTC. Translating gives CASSQDTVTFNYGYTF.

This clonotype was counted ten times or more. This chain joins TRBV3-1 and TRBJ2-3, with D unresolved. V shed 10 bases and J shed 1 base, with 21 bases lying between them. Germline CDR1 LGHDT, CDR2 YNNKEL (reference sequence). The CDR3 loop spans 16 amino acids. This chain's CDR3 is CATRVYTSWGTDTQYF. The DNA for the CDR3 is TGTGCCACCCGAGTTTATACATCTTGGGGCACAGATACGCAGTATTTT.

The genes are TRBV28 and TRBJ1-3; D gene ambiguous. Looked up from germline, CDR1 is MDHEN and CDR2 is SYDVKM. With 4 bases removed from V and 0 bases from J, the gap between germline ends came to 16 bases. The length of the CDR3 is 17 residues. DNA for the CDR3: TGTGCCAGCAGTTCAAAGCGAGATGGTTTCTCTGGAAACACCATATATTTT. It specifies CASSSKRDGFSGNTIYF.

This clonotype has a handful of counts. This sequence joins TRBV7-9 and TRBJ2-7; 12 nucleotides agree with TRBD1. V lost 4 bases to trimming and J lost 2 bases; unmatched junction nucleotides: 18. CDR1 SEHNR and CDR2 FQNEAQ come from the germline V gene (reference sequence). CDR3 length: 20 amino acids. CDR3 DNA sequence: TGTGCCAGCAGCTCGAACCTAGCCGGGACAGGGGGCTCCGGACCCTACGAGCAGTACTTC. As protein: CASSSNLAGTGGSGPYEQYF. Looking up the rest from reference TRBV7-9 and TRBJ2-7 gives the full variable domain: DTGVSQNPRHKITKRGQNVTFRCDPISEHNRLYWYRQTLGQGPEFLTYFQNEAQLEKSRLLSDRFSAERPKGSFSTLEIQRTEQGDSAMYLCASSSNLAGTGGSGPYEQYFGPGTRLTVT.

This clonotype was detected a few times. This chain's CDR3 is CATSRTGAPYEQYF. In DNA, the CDR3 is TGTGCCACCAGTCGGACAGGTGCCCCCTACGAGCAGTACTTC. The rearrangement uses TRBV24-1 and TRBJ2-7, with TRBD1 matching over 7 bases. The CDR3 length is 14 residues. V was pared by 6 bases and J by 2 bases, with 6 bases of the junction left unmatched. Germline CDR1 is KGHDR and CDR2 is SFDVKD.

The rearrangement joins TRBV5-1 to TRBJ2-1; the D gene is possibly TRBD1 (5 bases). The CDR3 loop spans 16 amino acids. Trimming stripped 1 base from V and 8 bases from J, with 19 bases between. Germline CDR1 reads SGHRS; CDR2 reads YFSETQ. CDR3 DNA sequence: TGCGCCAGCAGCTTGAGTAGGGCAGGGTCTGGGGATGAGCAGTTCTTC. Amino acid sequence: CASSLSRAGSGDEQFF. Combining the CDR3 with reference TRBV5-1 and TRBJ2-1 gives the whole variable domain KAGVTQTPRYLIKTRGQQVTLSCSPISGHRSVSWYQQTPGQGLQFLFEYFSETQRNKGNFPGRFSGRQFSNSRSEMNVSTLELGDSALYLCASSLSRAGSGDEQFFGPGTRLTVL.

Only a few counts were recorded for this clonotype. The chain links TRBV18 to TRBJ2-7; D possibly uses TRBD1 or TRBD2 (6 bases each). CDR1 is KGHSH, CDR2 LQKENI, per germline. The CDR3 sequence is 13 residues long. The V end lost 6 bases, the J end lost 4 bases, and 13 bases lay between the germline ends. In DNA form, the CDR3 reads TGTGCCAGCTCCGGAGGGGGTCAGTACGAGCAGTACTTC. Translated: CASSGGGQYEQYF.

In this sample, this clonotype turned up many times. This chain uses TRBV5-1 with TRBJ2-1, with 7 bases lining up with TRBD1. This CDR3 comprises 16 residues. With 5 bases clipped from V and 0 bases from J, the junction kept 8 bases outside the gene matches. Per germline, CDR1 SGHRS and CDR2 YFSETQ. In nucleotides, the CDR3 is TGCGCCAGCAGAAGACAGGGATCTAGCTCCTACAATGAGCAGTTCTTC. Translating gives CASRRQGSSSYNEQFF.

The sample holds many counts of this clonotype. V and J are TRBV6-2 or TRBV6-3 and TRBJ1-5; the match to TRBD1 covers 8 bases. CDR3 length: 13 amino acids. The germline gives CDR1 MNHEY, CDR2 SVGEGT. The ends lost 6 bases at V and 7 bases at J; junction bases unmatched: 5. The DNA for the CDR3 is TGTGCCAGCAGCTCGCAGGGGGCACAGCCCCAGCATTTT. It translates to CASSSQGAQPQHF.

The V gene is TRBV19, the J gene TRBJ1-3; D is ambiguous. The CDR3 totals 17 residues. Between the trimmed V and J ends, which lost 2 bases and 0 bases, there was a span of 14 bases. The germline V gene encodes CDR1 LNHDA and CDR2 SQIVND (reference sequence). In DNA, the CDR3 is TGTGCCAGTAGTATATTCCCCGGGAGAAACTCTGGAAACACCATATATTTT. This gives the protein CASSIFPGRNSGNTIYF.

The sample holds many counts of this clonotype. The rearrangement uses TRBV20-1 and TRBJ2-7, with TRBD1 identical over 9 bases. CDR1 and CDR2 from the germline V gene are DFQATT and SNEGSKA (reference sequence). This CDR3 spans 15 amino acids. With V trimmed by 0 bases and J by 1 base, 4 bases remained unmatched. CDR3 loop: CSARDRTGVSYEQYF. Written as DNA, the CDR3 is TGCAGTGCTAGAGATCGGACAGGGGTGTCCTACGAGCAGTACTTC.

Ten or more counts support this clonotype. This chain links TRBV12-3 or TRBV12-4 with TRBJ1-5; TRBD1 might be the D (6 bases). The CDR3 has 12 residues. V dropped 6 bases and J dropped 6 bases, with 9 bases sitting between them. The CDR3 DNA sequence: TGTGCCAGCAGAACAGGGTCTCAGCCCCAGCATTTT. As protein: CASRTGSQPQHF.

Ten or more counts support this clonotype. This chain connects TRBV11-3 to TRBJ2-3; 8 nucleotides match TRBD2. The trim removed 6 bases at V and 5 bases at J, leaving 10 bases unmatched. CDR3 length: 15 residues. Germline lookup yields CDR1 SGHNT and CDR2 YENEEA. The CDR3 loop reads CASRITAGGGDTQYF. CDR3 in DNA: TGTGCCAGCAGAATTACGGCGGGGGGTGGAGATACGCAGTATTTT.

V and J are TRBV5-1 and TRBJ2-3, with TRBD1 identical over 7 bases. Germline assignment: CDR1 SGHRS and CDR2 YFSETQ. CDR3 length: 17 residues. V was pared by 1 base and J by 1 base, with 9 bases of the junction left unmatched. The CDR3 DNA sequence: TGCGCCAGCAGCTTGACCGGACAGGCATCCGGCACAGATACGCAGTATTTT. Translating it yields CASSLTGQASGTDTQYF.

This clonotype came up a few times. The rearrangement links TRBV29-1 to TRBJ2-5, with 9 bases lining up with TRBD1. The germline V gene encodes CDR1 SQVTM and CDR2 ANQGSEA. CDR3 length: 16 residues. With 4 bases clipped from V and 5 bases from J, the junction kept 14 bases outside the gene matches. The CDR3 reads CSVGGTRGTGRETQYF. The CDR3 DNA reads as TGCAGCGTTGGCGGTACCCGGGGGACAGGGAGGGAGACCCAGTACTTC.